The TCR beta chain under discussion was sequenced for a study of T-cell reconstitution after alpha-beta-depleted transplantation in children. The TCRbeta library was prepared with unique molecular identifiers. TCRdb passed the PCR reads through MiXCR, listing each CDR3 protein once. Among nearly 550,000 distinct CDR3 sequences, about 16% were seen once, and the ten largest hold more than 2.5%. In its sample, this clonotype was seen a few times. This CDR3 is 15 amino acids long. CDR1 is KGHDR, CDR2 SFDVKD, per germline. J was trimmed by 1 base and V by 5 bases; bases with no gene match: 4. Sequencing used PBMCs from the stem cell graft donor, obtained from the stem cell graft. This TCR derives from a human donor who donated a stem cell graft to a child with acute lymphoblastic leukemia. The V call is TRBV24-1, the J call TRBJ2-1; 7 bases agree with TRBD1. Here the CDR3 reads CATSGAGGSYNEQFF. CDR3 DNA sequence: TGTGCCACCAGTGGCGCAGGGGGATCCTACAATGAGCAGTTCTTC.